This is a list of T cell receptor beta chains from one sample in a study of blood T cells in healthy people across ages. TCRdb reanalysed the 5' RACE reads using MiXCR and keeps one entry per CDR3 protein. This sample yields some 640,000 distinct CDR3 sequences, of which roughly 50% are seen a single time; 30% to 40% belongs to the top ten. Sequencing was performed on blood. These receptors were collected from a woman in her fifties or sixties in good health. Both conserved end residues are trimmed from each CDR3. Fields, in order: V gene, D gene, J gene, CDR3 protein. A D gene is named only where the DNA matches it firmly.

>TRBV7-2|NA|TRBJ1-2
ASSLAWEYGYT
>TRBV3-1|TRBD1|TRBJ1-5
ASSSGQGGGQPQH
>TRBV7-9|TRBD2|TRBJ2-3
ASGGSSDTQY
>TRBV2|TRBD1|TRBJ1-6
ASSDRAPPLH
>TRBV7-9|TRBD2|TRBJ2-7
ASSSPGGAAYEQY
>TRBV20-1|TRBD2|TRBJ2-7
SARDPAGGDEQY
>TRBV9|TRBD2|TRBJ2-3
ASSVESGRANDNTQY
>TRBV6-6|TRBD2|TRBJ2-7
ASRGTSAYEQY
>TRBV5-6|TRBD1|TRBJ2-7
ASSSGGGQGLYEQY
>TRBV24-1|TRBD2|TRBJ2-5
ATSDFGVNGGTTQQETQY
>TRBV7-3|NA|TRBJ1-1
ASSFNEGMAF
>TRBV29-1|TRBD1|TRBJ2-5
SATGQGRQETQY
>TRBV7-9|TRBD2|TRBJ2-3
ASSSLSGTITDTQY
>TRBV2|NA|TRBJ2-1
ASNARSYNEQF
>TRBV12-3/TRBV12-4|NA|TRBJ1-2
ASSLPGGRGYT
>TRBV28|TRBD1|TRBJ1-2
ASSAWDRVNYGYT
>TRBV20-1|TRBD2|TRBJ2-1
SARVGGSSRNEQF
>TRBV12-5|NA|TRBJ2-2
ASGFTVTGELF
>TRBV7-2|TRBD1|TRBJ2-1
ASSLTGKQF
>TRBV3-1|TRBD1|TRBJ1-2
ASSQPGRGLGGYT
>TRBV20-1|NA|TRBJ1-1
SAITVTSRGTEAF
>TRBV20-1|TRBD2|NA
SASAGLTYNEQY
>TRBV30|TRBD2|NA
AWSDKLAGAYEQY
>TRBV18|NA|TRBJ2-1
ASSQGTGTVSYNEQF
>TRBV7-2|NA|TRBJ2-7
ASSSPSDGPQY
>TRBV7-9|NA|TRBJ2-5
ASSFPRGWEETQY
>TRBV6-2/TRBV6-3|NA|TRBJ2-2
ASQPAWGAGELF
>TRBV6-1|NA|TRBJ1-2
ASSEAHRCGYT
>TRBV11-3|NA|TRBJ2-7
ASSLDTGPNYEQY
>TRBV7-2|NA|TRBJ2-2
ASSLTTDYGLNTGELF
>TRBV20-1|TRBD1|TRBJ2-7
SASPTGPSSDEQY
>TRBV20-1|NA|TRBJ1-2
SARDSKGGYT
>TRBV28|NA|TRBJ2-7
ASHGSGVKGEQY
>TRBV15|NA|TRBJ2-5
ATSRDSAGQETQY
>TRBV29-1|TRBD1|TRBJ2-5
SVAGTGWFQY
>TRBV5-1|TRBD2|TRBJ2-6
ASSPTGLGSGANVLT
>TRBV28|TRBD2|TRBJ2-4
ASSLRTSGSDLAKNIQY
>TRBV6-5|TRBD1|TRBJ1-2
ASSYSPGQGYGYT
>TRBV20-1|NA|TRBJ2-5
SAPAEWETQY
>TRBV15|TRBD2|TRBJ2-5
ATSSGGTLETQY
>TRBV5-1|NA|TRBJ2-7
ASSSQGGSDYEQY
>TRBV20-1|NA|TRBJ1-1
SASETGPHTEAF
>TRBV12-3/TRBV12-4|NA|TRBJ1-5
ASSLRQVAENQPQH
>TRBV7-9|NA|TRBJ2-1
ASSLLGHEYNEQF
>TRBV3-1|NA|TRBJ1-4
ASSLKTGTYGRGLF
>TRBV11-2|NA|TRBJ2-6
ASSLDLGTGANVLT
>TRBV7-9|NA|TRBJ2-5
ASSRFQETQY
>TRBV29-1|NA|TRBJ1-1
SVEGRVSLRGAF
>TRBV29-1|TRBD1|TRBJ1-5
SVAGGNSNQPQH
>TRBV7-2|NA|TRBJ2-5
ASSSSMIETQY
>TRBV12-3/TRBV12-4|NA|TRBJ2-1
ASSSYTGNFGNEQF
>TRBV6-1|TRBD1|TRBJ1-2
ASSLQTGVNYGYT